These 30 T cell receptor beta chains originate from one sample sequenced in a study of T cells after yellow fever vaccination (dated 2019 in TCRdb). The protocol used for the library was 5' RACE. The instrument was an Illumina HiSeq 2500. The raw public reads went through TCRdb reprocessing: fastp at Q25, MiXCR clone calling, in-frame beta chains kept. CDR3 protein duplicates are merged, each entry listing the most common genes and DNA. The sample table holds 450,000 to 550,000 distinct CDR3 sequences, of which over 15% were seen once. The ten largest clones represent roughly an eighth of the sample. The treatment or condition tag for this specimen amounts to: live attenuated yellow fever vaccine strain. Sequences were derived from PBMCs, sampled 15 days after the yellow fever booster vaccination. All receptors derive from a man under 40 who received the YFV17D yellow fever vaccine.

The gene calls are TRBV28 and TRBJ2-1; a weak D match, TRBD2 (6 bases). Trimming took off 3 bases at V and 15 bases at J, with 15 bases between the two ends. Per germline, CDR1 MDHEN and CDR2 SYDVKM. The CDR3 runs 12 residues. The CDR3 DNA is TGTGCCAGCAGTTTTCGCGGCGGGGCGTGGTTCTTC. As protein: CASSFRGGAWFF. Full variable domain (rest looked up from reference TRBV28 and TRBJ2-1): DVKVTQSSRYLVKRTGEKVFLECVQDMDHENMFWYRQDPGLGLRLIYFSYDVKMKEKGDIPEGYSVSREKKERFSLILESASTNQTSMYLCASSFRGGAWFFGPGTRLTVL.

The chain recombines TRBV27 with TRBJ2-1; possibly TRBD2 for D (6 bases). Between the trimmed V and J ends, which lost 7 bases and 7 bases, there was a span of 14 bases. The CDR3 consists of 13 residues. Germline V gene data show CDR1 as MNHEY and CDR2 as SMNVEV (reference sequence). The CDR3 region has the DNA TGTGCCAGCAAATCGGATGGAGGGAATGAGCAGTTCTTC. Translation gives CASKSDGGNEQFF.

This sequence joins TRBV20-1 and TRBJ2-2; 7 nucleotides match TRBD2. CDR3 length equals 15 residues. From germline, CDR1 is DFQATT and CDR2 SNEGSKA (reference sequence). The trim removed 1 base at V and 4 bases at J, leaving 6 bases unmatched. The CDR3 region is CSARGGGSGTGELFF. The CDR3 coding sequence is TGCAGTGCTAGAGGGGGCGGGAGCGGCACCGGGGAGCTGTTTTTT.

This clonotype was seen once. No DNA is shown, since the ends of the CDR3 on it are uncertain; the CDR3 is the one TCRdb lists. This CDR3 reads CSVLAVGETQYF. The V gene is TRBV29-1, the J gene TRBJ2-5. Germline lookup yields CDR1 SQVTM and CDR2 ANQGSEA. With termini counted, the CDR3 has 12 amino acids.

J is TRBJ2-7 and V is TRBV20-1, with TRBD2 identical over 12 bases. The CDR3 contains 15 residues. Germline-derived CDR1 and CDR2 are DFQATT and SNEGSKA (reference sequence). The ends lost 0 bases at V and 2 bases at J; junction bases unmatched: 2. The CDR3 bases are TGCAGTGCTAGAGACGGGACTAGCGGGCCCTACGAGCAGTACTTC. Amino acids: CSARDGTSGPYEQYF.

This clonotype was seen more than once but under ten times. V is TRBV12-3 or TRBV12-4 and J is TRBJ1-4; D is undetermined. The CDR3 length is 14 residues. V was pared by 0 bases and J by 5 bases, with 7 bases between. Here the CDR3 DNA reads TGTGCCAGCAGTTTAGCAGTACCCAATGAAAAACTGTTTTTT. As protein: CASSLAVPNEKLFF.

V usage is TRBV6-1 and J usage is TRBJ1-4; D ambiguous. The CDR3 consists of 14 residues. V was shortened by 5 bases and J by 5 bases, with 12 bases between the two germline ends. Germline V lookup: CDR1 MNHNS, CDR2 SASEGT. CDR3 nucleotides: TGTGCCAGCAGTAGTCGGGCAGCGAATGAAAAACTGTTTTTT. Protein product: CASSSRAANEKLFF.

This clonotype was counted only a few times. This chain joins TRBV7-2 and TRBJ2-1, with 9 bases lining up with TRBD2. With V trimmed by 5 bases and J by 5 bases, 13 bases remained unmatched. The CDR3 is 17 residues long. Germline CDR1 SGHTA, CDR2 FQGNSA. CDR3: CASSLAGGRAFNNEQFF. CDR3 DNA: TGTGCCAGCAGCCTCGCTGGCGGGAGGGCCTTCAACAATGAGCAGTTCTTC.

V gene TRBV14 combines with J gene TRBJ1-2; 9 bases line up with TRBD1. Trimming at V came to 1 base and at J to 4 bases, leaving 7 bases not matched to a gene. Per germline, CDR1 SGHDN and CDR2 FVKESK. The CDR3 sequence is 16 residues long. The CDR3 reads CASSQVGTGYGYGYTF. The CDR3 DNA follows: TGTGCCAGCAGCCAAGTTGGGACAGGGTACGGCTATGGCTACACCTTC.

This clonotype showed up many times. The chain carries TRBV19 and TRBJ2-7; perhaps TRBD1 as D (6 bases). V was trimmed by 3 bases and J by 2 bases, leaving 11 bases between them. Germline assignment: CDR1 LNHDA and CDR2 SQIVND (reference sequence). The CDR3 consists of 14 residues. CDR3 DNA sequence: TGTGCCAGTAGTATCCAGGGGCGAACCTACGAGCAGTACTTC. Translation gives CASSIQGRTYEQYF.

The genes are TRBV2 and TRBJ2-1; 7 bases map to TRBD2. This CDR3 comprises 14 residues. Germline CDR1 is SNHLY and CDR2 is FYNNEI. With V trimmed by 6 bases and J by 6 bases, 8 bases remained unmatched. CDR3 nucleotides: TGTGCCAGCAGACCCCTAGGGGAGGGCAATGAGCAGTTCTTC. The encoded protein is CASRPLGEGNEQFF.

The sample holds a few counts of this clonotype. The chain links TRBV7-2 to TRBJ2-2, with 9 nucleotides matching TRBD2. Per the germline V gene, CDR1 is SGHTA and CDR2 is FQGNSA. This CDR3 spans 15 amino acids. V was clipped by 5 bases and J by 4 bases; unmatched bases: 5. The CDR3 loop is CASSDRLAATGELFF. In DNA, the CDR3 is TGTGCCAGCAGCGACCGACTAGCGGCCACCGGGGAGCTGTTTTTT.

The chain links TRBV6-1 to TRBJ2-5, with D possibly being TRBD1 (6 bases). V lost 6 bases to trimming and J lost 4 bases, with 12 bases between them. Germline V lookup: CDR1 MNHNS, CDR2 SASEGT. This CDR3 comprises 13 residues. The CDR3 region has the DNA TGTGCCAGCAGACTTCCCAGGGGAGAGACCCAGTACTTC. Protein sequence: CASRLPRGETQYF.

V gene TRBV28 combines with J gene TRBJ1-4; 8 bases match TRBD1. Trimming removed 4 bases from V and 6 bases from J; junction bases left unmatched: 7. This CDR3 region has 15 residues. From germline, CDR1 is MDHEN and CDR2 SYDVKM. CDR3 protein: CASSSQGALDEKLFF. CDR3 sequence (DNA): TGTGCCAGCAGTTCCCAGGGGGCACTGGATGAAAAACTGTTTTTT. The full variable domain, with the rest looked up from reference TRBV28 and TRBJ1-4, is DVKVTQSSRYLVKRTGEKVFLECVQDMDHENMFWYRQDPGLGLRLIYFSYDVKMKEKGDIPEGYSVSREKKERFSLILESASTNQTSMYLCASSSQGALDEKLFFGSGTQLSVL.

The rearrangement uses TRBV6-2 or TRBV6-3 and TRBJ2-1; 8 bases are a match to TRBD2. Germline V gives CDR1 MNHEY, CDR2 SVGEGT. V trimming: 6 bases; J trimming: 6 bases; junction bases outside the gene matches: 10. The CDR3 contains 15 residues. The CDR3 region has the DNA TGTGCCAGCAGACCTCCGGGACTAGAAGTCAATGAGCAGTTCTTC. As protein: CASRPPGLEVNEQFF.

This clonotype was picked up many times. V is TRBV25-1 and J is TRBJ2-5; perhaps TRBD2 as D (5 bases). The CDR3 is 11 residues long. Trimming pared 4 bases from V and 5 bases from J, leaving 5 bases between. Germline assignment: CDR1 MGHDK and CDR2 SYGVNS. In DNA, the CDR3 is TGTGCCAGCAGTGGGAGGGAGACCCAGTACTTC. It translates to CASSGRETQYF. The variable domain in full, with the rest retrieved from reference TRBV25-1 and TRBJ2-5, is EADIYQTPRYLVIGTGKKITLECSQTMGHDKMYWYQQDPGMELHLIHYSYGVNSTEKGDLSSESTVSRIRTEHFPLTLESARPSHTSQYLCASSGRETQYFGPGTRLLVL.

This clonotype was counted many times. The V and J genes are TRBV27 and TRBJ2-5; 11 nucleotides line up with TRBD1. V lost 3 bases, J lost 5 bases, and 2 bases stayed unmatched. Germline V CDR1 and CDR2: MNHEY, SMNVEV (reference sequence). The CDR3 is 14 residues long. In nucleotides, the CDR3 is TGTGCCAGCAGTTTGGACAGGGGGCTTGAGACCCAGTACTTC. It yields the protein CASSLDRGLETQYF.

V is TRBV12-3 or TRBV12-4 and J is TRBJ2-7; 11 bases line up with TRBD2. J was trimmed by 4 bases and V by 5 bases; bases with no gene match: 10. The CDR3 contains 16 residues. CDR3 DNA sequence: TGTGCCAGCAGTATAATAGCGGGAGGGCCTATTTACGAGCAGTACTTC. This gives the protein CASSIIAGGPIYEQYF.

This sequence joins TRBV12-3 or TRBV12-4 and TRBJ2-1; TRBD1 might be the D (6 bases). Between the trimmed V and J ends, which lost 8 bases and 9 bases, there was a span of 17 bases. This CDR3 is built from 13 residues. The CDR3 DNA follows: TGTGCCAGCTCCTTTATAGGGGGAAGTGAGCAGTTCTTC. As protein: CASSFIGGSEQFF.

This chain joins TRBV5-1 and TRBJ2-5; the match to TRBD2 covers 8 bases. V shed 1 base and J 5 bases; nucleotides not matched to a gene: 4. Germline V lookup: CDR1 SGHRS, CDR2 YFSETQ. The CDR3 consists of 14 residues. CDR3 sequence (DNA): TGCGCCAGCAGCTTGTTACCTAGCGGGGAGACCCAGTACTTC. Translated: CASSLLPSGETQYF.

The chain links TRBV20-1 to TRBJ2-1; perhaps D is TRBD1 or TRBD2 (5 bases each). The CDR3 has 14 amino acids. Germline CDR1 is DFQATT and CDR2 is SNEGSKA (reference sequence). V was cut by 3 bases and J by 1 base, with 10 bases left in between. In DNA form, the CDR3 reads TGCAGTGCTAGCGGGACGAAGTCCTACAATGAGCAGTTCTTC. As protein: CSASGTKSYNEQFF.

The chain is built from TRBV27 and TRBJ2-7; tentatively, D is TRBD1 (6 bases). CDR1 is MNHEY and CDR2 is SMNVEV in the germline V gene (reference sequence). V lost 5 bases to trimming and J lost 3 bases, with 23 bases between them. CDR3 size: 17 residues. CDR3 bases: TGTGCCAGCAGTCCGATCAACAGGGTCCCCTCTGGCTACGAGCAGTACTTC. Protein product: CASSPINRVPSGYEQYF.

The chain links TRBV7-2 to TRBJ2-1; 7 bases line up with TRBD2. CDR1 SGHTA and CDR2 FQGNSA come from the germline V gene. This CDR3 has 16 amino acids. Losses at the gene ends were 0 bases for V and 3 bases for J; bases not matched to a gene: 5. The CDR3 bases are TGTGCCAGCAGCTTAGCTCCAGCGGGATACTACAATGAGCAGTTCTTC. Amino acid sequence: CASSLAPAGYYNEQFF. Full variable domain (rest looked up from reference TRBV7-2 and TRBJ2-1): GAGVSQSPSNKVTEKGKDVELRCDPISGHTALYWYRQSLGQGLEFLIYFQGNSAPDKSGLPSDRFSAERTGGSVSTLTIQRTQQEDSAVYLCASSLAPAGYYNEQFFGPGTRLTVL.

The V call is TRBV9, the J call TRBJ2-2; D perhaps matches TRBD1 (6 bases). The germline gives CDR1 SGDLS, CDR2 YYNGEE. The CDR3 loop spans 17 amino acids. Trimming cost V 0 bases and J 4 bases, with 16 bases left between them. CDR3 in DNA: TGTGCCAGCAGCGTAGGGGACAAAGGGGTATTCACCGGGGAGCTGTTTTTT. It codes for CASSVGDKGVFTGELFF.

V and J are TRBV3-1 and TRBJ2-2; 7 bases align to TRBD2. The CDR3 is made up of 15 amino acids. Germline loops: CDR1 LGHDT, CDR2 YNNKEL (reference sequence). V shed 6 bases, J shed 4 bases, and the junction held 8 bases outside the gene matches. The CDR3 DNA sequence: TGTGCCAGCAGTGCTAGCGGAGTGACCACCGGGGAGCTGTTTTTT. It yields the protein CASSASGVTTGELFF.

The CDR3: CASSIAGGGYEQYF. In nucleotides, the CDR3 is TGTGCCAGTAGTATAGCCGGGGGCGGCTACGAGCAGTACTTC. The J gene is TRBJ2-7, the V gene TRBV19, with D possibly called TRBD1 or TRBD2 (6 bases each). The CDR3 is 14 residues long. V gave up 1 base and J gave up 3 bases, with 10 bases separating them. Germline CDR1 reads LNHDA; CDR2 reads SQIVND (reference sequence).

This clonotype showed up just a few times. J is TRBJ2-1 and V is TRBV7-2; D unclear. The germline V gene has CDR1 SGHTA and CDR2 FQGNSA. This CDR3 is 16 amino acids long. The V end lost 5 bases, the J end lost 1 base, and 15 bases lay between the germline ends. This CDR3 reads CASSPSDAASYNEQFF. Written as DNA, the CDR3 is TGTGCCAGCAGCCCGAGCGACGCAGCATCCTACAATGAGCAGTTCTTC.

This clonotype was observed a handful of times. V gene TRBV12-3 or TRBV12-4 combines with J gene TRBJ1-4; a possible D gene is TRBD1 (5 bases). V dropped 6 bases and J dropped 2 bases, with 16 bases sitting between them. This CDR3 region has 16 residues. CDR3 nucleotides: TGTGCCAGCAGCCCGACTCAGGGTGGCACTAATGAAAAACTGTTTTTT. Protein product: CASSPTQGGTNEKLFF.

V gene TRBV7-2 combines with J gene TRBJ2-7, with TRBD2 matching over 8 bases. CDR3 length equals 16 residues. Germline CDR1 and CDR2: SGHTA and FQGNSA. J was trimmed by 2 bases and V by 5 bases; bases with no gene match: 11. CDR3 region: CASSLAEGLGTYEQYF. In DNA form, the CDR3 reads TGTGCCAGCAGCCTGGCTGAGGGACTAGGGACCTACGAGCAGTACTTC.

This rearrangement joins TRBV14 to TRBJ2-7; possibly TRBD2 for D (6 bases). The CDR3 sequence is 15 residues long. V was shortened by 7 bases and J by 5 bases, with 21 bases between the two germline ends. Germline V gene lookup returns CDR1 SGHDN and CDR2 FVKESK. In nucleotides, the CDR3 is TGTGCCAGCAAGTTAGCGGTCGGAGGGTCCGACGAGCAGTACTTC. Translating gives CASKLAVGGSDEQYF.